One and the same sample provided the 5 T cell receptor beta chains below, sequenced in a study of T cells in Graves' hyperthyroidism and ophthalmopathy. TCR beta CDR3 sequences were amplified from RNA transcripts. A set of HTBI primers served as the primers for a first-round RT-PCR of the TCR CDR3. TCRdb redid the calling of the multiplex PCR reads with MiXCR, one entry per CDR3 protein. Altogether 340,000 or so distinct CDR3 sequences are present, approximately 18% being singletons, with the ten largest covering 45% to 50%. Sequencing was done on a sample of blood. The origin of the receptors is a woman aged 45-60 years with Graves' hyperthyroidism.

At least ten counts were recorded for this clonotype. This chain links TRBV2 with TRBJ1-1, with D unresolved. V was cut by 4 bases and J by 1 base, with 7 bases left in between. The length of the CDR3 is 13 residues. Germline lookup yields CDR1 SNHLY and CDR2 FYNNEI. The CDR3 sequence is CASSVDSNTEAFF. The CDR3 DNA sequence: TGTGCCAGCAGTGTGGACTCGAACACTGAAGCTTTCTTT.

This clonotype came up many times. The chain uses TRBV2 and TRBJ1-5; 7 nucleotides match TRBD1. The germline V gene encodes CDR1 SNHLY and CDR2 FYNNEI. Unmatched junction bases numbered 7, after V lost 9 bases and J lost 2 bases. The CDR3 extends over 14 amino acids. CDR3 in amino acids: CARVDRVRNQPQHF. The CDR3 DNA reads as TGTGCCAGAGTAGACAGGGTCCGCAATCAGCCCCAGCATTTT.

This clonotype occurred many times. This chain links TRBV6-1 with TRBJ1-1; 7 bases are shared with TRBD1. Trimming at V came to 0 bases and at J to 0 bases, leaving 1 base not matched to a gene. The CDR3 runs 15 residues. The germline V gene encodes CDR1 MNHNS and CDR2 SASEGT. The CDR3 is CASSEAGTVNTEAFF. The CDR3 region has the DNA TGTGCCAGCAGTGAAGCAGGGACAGTGAACACTGAAGCTTTCTTT.

V usage is TRBV27 and J usage is TRBJ2-7; D ambiguous. There are 15 residues in the CDR3. The germline V gene encodes CDR1 MNHEY and CDR2 SMNVEV (reference sequence). V lost 2 bases, J lost 2 bases, and 13 bases lay in between. The CDR3 region has the DNA TGTGCCAGCAGTTTAAGGAAACAGTTACCCTACGAGCAGTACTTC. Encoded protein: CASSLRKQLPYEQYF.

The chain couples TRBV13 to TRBJ1-2; 10 bases align to TRBD1. CDR3 size: 15 residues. The V segment lost 5 bases and the J segment 4 bases; nucleotides outside the gene matches: 7. Looked up from germline, CDR1 is PRHDT and CDR2 is FYEKMQ (reference sequence). The CDR3 coding sequence is TGTGCCAGCAGCCAGGGGACAGGGGAGGGCTATGGCTACACCTTC. Translating gives CASSQGTGEGYGYTF.